This entry features one T cell receptor beta chain sequence. Its antigen is unidentified. The V gene lost 5 bases and the J gene lost 0 bases, with 8 bases spanning the gap. The CDR3 runs 15 residues. Germline V gene data show CDR1 as SNHLY and CDR2 as FYNNEI. The data were obtained in a study of beta chain features in type 1 diabetes. Study observations and caveats: Cells expressing TCR highly could be over-represented by cDNA sequencing. Fewer insertions but more deletions were seen at VDJ junctions in type 1 diabetes patients. In these data, an HLA type influence on TCRB rearrangement remained unresolved.

Donors contributed one heparinised blood draw apiece, averaging about 120 mL. Expressed TCRB transcripts were sequenced after all isolated RNA was converted to cDNA. Data came from immunoSEQ multiplex PCR; TCRdb stores just in-frame clones and leaves some out. The sample lists about 150,000 clones, 8.5% to 14% occurring once. This chain joins TRBV2 and TRBJ2-6; D is perhaps TRBD1 (5 bases). This receptor was obtained from a man in his late teens or twenties in good health. Sequenced input: central memory CD4+ T cells from blood. In nucleotides, the CDR3 is TGTGCCAGCAGTCGCGACAGCTCTGGGGCCAACGTCCTGACTTTC. Protein sequence: CASSRDSSGANVLTF.